This T cell receptor (beta chain) was captured in a study of shared T cell receptors in the human thymus. Only in-frame clones appear in the TCRdb table, and some are missing; sequencing was by immunoSEQ multiplex PCR. This sample yields roughly 660,000 clones, of which roughly 90% are seen a single time; 0.0095% to 0.013% belongs to the top ten. CDR1 is SGHRS and CDR2 is YFSETQ in the germline V gene. After removal of 3 bases from V and 5 bases from J, the junction contained 7 bases not matched to a gene. The CDR3 is 16 amino acids. These data were also filed under a second study, of human thymus T cells. That report adds: Donors were healthy Finnish babies undergoing corrective operations for congenital heart defects. Thymus tissue for the work was resected from patients undergoing corrective heart surgery. Thymic and blood repertoires seemed to favor certain V and J genes. Thymic TCR repertoires of unrelated people reportedly overlapped highly.

The origin of this receptor is a boy in the first two years of life with a congenital heart defect. The sequenced sample was thymocytes. This chain links TRBV5-1 with TRBJ2-5; 13 nucleotides line up with TRBD2. CDR3 protein: CASSSSGTSGTETQYF. The CDR3 DNA is TGCGCCAGCAGCTCCTCCGGGACTAGCGGGACGGAGACCCAGTACTTC. Filled out from reference TRBV5-1 and TRBJ2-5, the complete variable domain reads KAGVTQTPRYLIKTRGQQVTLSCSPISGHRSVSWYQQTPGQGLQFLFEYFSETQRNKGNFPGRFSGRQFSNSRSEMNVSTLELGDSALYLCASSSSGTSGTETQYFGPGTRLLVL.